These 23 T cell receptor beta chains share one sample of origin, sequenced in a study of cytomegalovirus exposure and HLA in healthy donors. PCR used 60 Vbeta primers and 13 Jbeta primers. Using immunoSEQ multiplex PCR, the repertoire was profiled, and TCRdb retains in-frame clones only, with some absent. The sample holds some 130,000 clones. Sequencing was performed on PBMCs. The receptors originated from a woman aged 40-49 years in good health and CMV-seropositive.

The V and J genes are TRBV2 and TRBJ2-7; the match to TRBD2 covers 11 bases. The V gene end was trimmed by 6 bases and the J gene end by 7 bases; junction bases not matched to a gene: 14. The CDR3 loop spans 16 amino acids. From germline, CDR1 is SNHLY and CDR2 FYNNEI. Here the CDR3 DNA reads TGTGCCAGCAGCCTTGGACTAGCGGGCGGAGGAGGAGAGCAGTACTTC. Translating it yields CASSLGLAGGGGEQYF.

The chain joins TRBV10-2 to TRBJ2-5; the match to TRBD2 covers 8 bases. This CDR3 region has 14 residues. Germline CDR1 reads WSHSY; CDR2 reads SAAADI. With V trimmed by 5 bases and J by 2 bases, 4 bases remained unmatched. CDR3: CASSSGSGQETQYF. The CDR3 coding sequence is TGCGCCAGCAGTAGCGGGAGCGGGCAAGAGACCCAGTACTTC.

The chain recombines TRBV29-1 with TRBJ2-1, with 11 bases matching TRBD2. The junction had 13 bases not matched to a gene; V was cut back by 6 bases and J by 3 bases. The CDR3 is made up of 17 amino acids. From germline, CDR1 is SQVTM and CDR2 ANQGSEA. The chain's CDR3 is CSVSGLAGGHGYNEQFF. The CDR3 nucleotides are TGCAGCGTCTCGGGGCTAGCGGGAGGCCATGGCTACAATGAGCAGTTCTTC.

Here the CDR3 DNA reads TGTGCCAGCAGTTCAGGGTTGCGCACTGAAGCTTTCTTT. Translating gives CASSSGLRTEAFF. The chain joins TRBV28 to TRBJ1-1; D possibly corresponds to TRBD1 (5 bases). CDR1 is MDHEN and CDR2 is SYDVKM in the germline V gene. V gave up 4 bases and J gave up 4 bases, with 10 bases separating them. This CDR3 is built from 13 residues.

V gene TRBV5-6 combines with J gene TRBJ2-7; TRBD1 agrees at 9 bases. V lost 4 bases and J lost 3; bases outside the gene matches: 8. Germline CDR1 reads SGHDT; CDR2 reads YYEEEE. The CDR3 consists of 15 residues. The CDR3 region is CASSGGQGEVYEQYF. As DNA, the CDR3 is TGTGCCAGCAGCGGGGGACAGGGCGAGGTCTACGAGCAGTACTTC.

This sequence joins TRBV28 and TRBJ2-5; TRBD2 matches 7 bases. Germline V gene lookup returns CDR1 MDHEN and CDR2 SYDVKM. V lost 6 bases and J lost 3; bases outside the gene matches: 7. The CDR3 loop spans 14 amino acids. CDR3 coding DNA: TGTGCCAGCAGCCCCCCGGGACTAAAAGAGACCCAGTACTTC. Its protein product is CASSPPGLKETQYF. The variable domain in full, with the rest retrieved from reference TRBV28 and TRBJ2-5, is DVKVTQSSRYLVKRTGEKVFLECVQDMDHENMFWYRQDPGLGLRLIYFSYDVKMKEKGDIPEGYSVSREKKERFSLILESASTNQTSMYLCASSPPGLKETQYFGPGTRLLVL.

This sequence joins TRBV5-5 and TRBJ2-5, with a tentative D call TRBD1 (7 bases). CDR1 is SGHKS, CDR2 YYEKEE, per germline (reference sequence). The V end was cut by 5 bases, the J end by 1 base, with 21 bases between. The CDR3 consists of 17 residues. Here the CDR3 DNA reads TGTGCCAGCAGTTTTGGATGGGGCAGGGGGGCCCAAGAGACCCAGTACTTC. It encodes CASSFGWGRGAQETQYF.

The CDR3 nucleotides are TGTGCCAGCAGTTTGGGACAGTACTACGAGCAGTACTTC. Its protein product is CASSLGQYYEQYF. The chain uses TRBV28 and TRBJ2-7, with 7 bases identical to TRBD1. Germline-derived CDR1 and CDR2 are MDHEN and SYDVKM. The CDR3 extends over 13 amino acids. The junction had 2 bases not matched to a gene; V was cut back by 3 bases and J by 3 bases.

This rearrangement joins TRBV28 to TRBJ1-5, with no clear D. This CDR3 contains 15 residues. Per germline, CDR1 MDHEN and CDR2 SYDVKM. The V end lost 5 bases, the J end lost 3 bases, and 14 bases lay between the germline ends. CDR3 loop: CASSPPGSFNQPQHF. CDR3 sequence (DNA): TGTGCCAGCAGTCCACCGGGTTCATTCAATCAGCCCCAGCATTTT.

V is TRBV12-5 and J is TRBJ1-1, with D unclear. The CDR3 totals 14 residues. From germline, CDR1 is LGHNT and CDR2 FRNRAP. Trimming took 1 base from V and 2 from J, leaving 8 bases between them. CDR3: CASGLGQDNTEAFF. The CDR3 DNA is TGTGCTAGTGGTTTGGGCCAGGATAACACTGAAGCTTTCTTT.

The rearrangement uses TRBV10-3 and TRBJ2-7, with D uncertain. CDR1 is ENHRY, CDR2 SYGVKD, per germline. The CDR3 covers 13 residues. The V end was cut by 2 bases, the J end by 2 bases, with 7 bases between. As DNA, the CDR3 is TGTGCCATCAGTGAGAGCAGGCCCTACGAGCAGTACTTC. Encoded protein: CAISESRPYEQYF.

The chain is built from TRBV5-1 and TRBJ2-5, with 9 positions matching TRBD1. V lost 4 bases, J lost 6 bases, and 7 bases stayed unmatched. The CDR3 contains 14 residues. From germline, CDR1 is SGHRS and CDR2 YFSETQ. CDR3 amino acids: CASSPRTGEQTQYF. The CDR3 DNA reads TGCGCCAGCAGCCCCAGGACAGGGGAACAGACCCAGTACTTC.

The gene calls are TRBV7-9 and TRBJ1-1, with D tentatively TRBD1 (6 bases). The germline CDR1 and CDR2 sequences are SEHNR and FQNEAQ (reference sequence). The CDR3 covers 15 residues. V was pared by 5 bases and J by 1 base, with 14 bases between. CDR3 nucleotide sequence: TGTGCCAGCAGCATCCTGACAGGTCAGAACACTGAAGCTTTCTTT. Protein product: CASSILTGQNTEAFF.

This chain connects TRBV5-1 to TRBJ2-3, with a tentative D call TRBD2 (5 bases). Trimming took off 2 bases at V and 0 bases at J, with 10 bases between the two ends. The CDR3 totals 15 residues. Germline V gene data show CDR1 as SGHRS and CDR2 as YFSETQ. This CDR3 is CASSFVGDSTDTQYF. CDR3 coding DNA: TGCGCCAGCAGCTTTGTGGGAGACAGCACAGATACGCAGTATTTT.

About this clone: The same CDR3 is also encoded by other DNA sequences in this sample. V usage is TRBV27 and J usage is TRBJ1-1, with D perhaps TRBD1 (6 bases). Deletions cut 0 bases from V and 1 base from J, with 6 bases between. The CDR3 has 14 amino acids. Germline lookup yields CDR1 MNHEY and CDR2 SMNVEV (reference sequence). CDR3 DNA sequence: TGTGCCAGCAGTTTATCGACAGGGAACACTGAAGCTTTCTTT. Translation gives CASSLSTGNTEAFF.

The V and J genes are TRBV15 and TRBJ1-3; D gene uncertain. The CDR3 is 14 amino acids. The germline CDR1 and CDR2 sequences are LNHNV and YYDKDF (reference sequence). V lost 6 bases and J 4 bases, leaving 13 bases between the germline ends. The DNA for the CDR3 is TGTGCCACCAGTCCGGCAGGTTACGGAAACACCATATATTTT. It codes for CATSPAGYGNTIYF.

The genes are TRBV29-1 and TRBJ1-4; TRBD1 matches 7 bases. J was trimmed by 4 bases and V by 7 bases; bases with no gene match: 9. The CDR3 has 14 amino acids. Germline-derived CDR1 and CDR2 are SQVTM and ANQGSEA. CDR3: CSAPLGGLNEKLFF. The DNA of the CDR3 is TGCAGCGCCCCGTTAGGGGGCCTTAATGAAAAACTGTTTTTT.

The chain recombines TRBV5-1 with TRBJ1-2, with 10 bases identical to TRBD1. Germline CDR1 and CDR2: SGHRS and YFSETQ. The CDR3 is made up of 16 amino acids. V lost 4 bases, J lost 4 bases, and 10 bases stayed unmatched. CDR3 sequence: CASSPIPTGGVYGYTF. Written as DNA, the CDR3 is TGCGCCAGCAGCCCAATCCCGACAGGGGGCGTCTATGGCTACACCTTC.

The gene calls are TRBV11-1 and TRBJ2-2, with D perhaps matching TRBD2 (6 bases). The CDR3 consists of 15 residues. Germline V gene lookup returns CDR1 SGHAT and CDR2 FQDESV (reference sequence). V dropped 5 bases and J dropped 7 bases, with 17 bases sitting between them. The CDR3 DNA follows: TGTGCCAGCAGCCCACTGGACTATGGACACGGGGAGCTGTTTTTT. The encoded protein is CASSPLDYGHGELFF.

The rearrangement joins TRBV4-1 to TRBJ1-2, with a weak D call TRBD1 (6 bases). The CDR3 runs 13 residues. The V and J ends lost 0 bases and 7 bases respectively, with 9 bases between them. Germline-derived CDR1 and CDR2 are MGHRA and YSYEKL. CDR3 protein: CASSQEAGVGYTF. CDR3 nucleotides: TGCGCCAGCAGCCAAGAAGCAGGGGTTGGCTACACCTTC.

For this clone: A junction boundary mismatches the germline segment, possibly from a read error. Additional DNA sequences in this sample encode the identical CDR3. The rearrangement links TRBV5-6 to TRBJ2-7, with a possible D match to TRBD1 (6 bases). Germline V gene lookup returns CDR1 SGHDT and CDR2 YYEEEE. This CDR3 is 16 amino acids long. CDR3 bases: TGCGCCAGCAGCTTGGGCCCTCGGCAGGGGATATACGAGCAGTACTTC. It is translated as CASSLGPRQGIYEQYF.

The chain uses TRBV6-1 and TRBJ1-6; TRBD1 aligns across 9 bases. Unmatched junction bases numbered 1, after V lost 3 bases and J lost 7 bases. The CDR3 loop spans 14 amino acids. Germline assignment: CDR1 MNHNS and CDR2 SASEGT. The CDR3 is CASSEGQGNSPLHF. CDR3 DNA sequence: TGTGCCAGCAGTGAGGGACAGGGAAATTCACCCCTCCACTTT.

The chain links TRBV28 to TRBJ2-7, with D maybe TRBD2 (6 bases). CDR1 and CDR2 (germline): MDHEN, SYDVKM. This CDR3 has 15 residues. The ends were cut back, 7 bases at V and 1 base at J, with 17 bases in the middle. For the CDR3, the DNA is TGTGCCAGCACTCCTTATAGCGGAACTTCCTACGAGCAGTACTTC. This translates into CASTPYSGTSYEQYF.